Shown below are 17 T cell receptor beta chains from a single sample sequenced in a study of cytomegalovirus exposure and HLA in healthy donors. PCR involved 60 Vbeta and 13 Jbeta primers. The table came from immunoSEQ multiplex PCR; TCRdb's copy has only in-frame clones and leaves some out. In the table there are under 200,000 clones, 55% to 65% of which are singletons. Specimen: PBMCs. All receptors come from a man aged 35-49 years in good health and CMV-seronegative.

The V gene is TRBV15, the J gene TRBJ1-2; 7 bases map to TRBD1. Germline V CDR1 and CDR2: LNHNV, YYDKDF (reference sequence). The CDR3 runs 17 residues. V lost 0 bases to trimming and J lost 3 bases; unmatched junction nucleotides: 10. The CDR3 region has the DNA TGTGCCACCAGCAGAGATCTCTTAGGGGGCGCTGACTATGGCTACACCTTC. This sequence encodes CATSRDLLGGADYGYTF.

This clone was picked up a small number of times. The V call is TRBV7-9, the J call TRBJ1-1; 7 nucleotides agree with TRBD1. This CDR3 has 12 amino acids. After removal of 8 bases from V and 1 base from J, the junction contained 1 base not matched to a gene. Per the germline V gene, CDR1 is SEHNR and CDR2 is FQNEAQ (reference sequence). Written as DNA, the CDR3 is TGTGCCAGCGGGACAGCGAACACTGAAGCTTTCTTT. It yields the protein CASGTANTEAFF.

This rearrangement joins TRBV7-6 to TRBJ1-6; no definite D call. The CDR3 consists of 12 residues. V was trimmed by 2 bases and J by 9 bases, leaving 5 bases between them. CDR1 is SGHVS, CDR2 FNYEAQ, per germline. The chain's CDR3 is CASSLLASPLHF. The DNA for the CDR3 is TGTGCCAGCAGCTTATTAGCTTCACCCCTCCACTTT.

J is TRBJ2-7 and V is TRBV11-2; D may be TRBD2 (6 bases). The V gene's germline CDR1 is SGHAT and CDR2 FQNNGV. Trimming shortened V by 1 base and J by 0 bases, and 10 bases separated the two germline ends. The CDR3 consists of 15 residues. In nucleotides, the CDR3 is TGTGCCAGCAGCTTAGTAGGGCGGGGCTCCTACGAGCAGTACTTC. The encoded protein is CASSLVGRGSYEQYF.

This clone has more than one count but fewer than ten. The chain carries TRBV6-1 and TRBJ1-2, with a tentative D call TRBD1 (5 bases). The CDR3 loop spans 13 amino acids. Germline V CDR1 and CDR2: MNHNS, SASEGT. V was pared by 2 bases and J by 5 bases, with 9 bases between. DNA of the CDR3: TGTGCCAGCAGTGAAAGGGGCACTTATGGCTACACCTTC. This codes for CASSERGTYGYTF.

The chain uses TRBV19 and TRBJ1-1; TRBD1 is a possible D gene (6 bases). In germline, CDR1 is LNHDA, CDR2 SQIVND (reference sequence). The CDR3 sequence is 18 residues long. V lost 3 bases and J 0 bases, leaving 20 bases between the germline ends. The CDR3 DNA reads TGTGCCAGTAGTATGGCTATCTACAGGGTGTCTATGAACACTGAAGCTTTCTTT. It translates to CASSMAIYRVSMNTEAFF.

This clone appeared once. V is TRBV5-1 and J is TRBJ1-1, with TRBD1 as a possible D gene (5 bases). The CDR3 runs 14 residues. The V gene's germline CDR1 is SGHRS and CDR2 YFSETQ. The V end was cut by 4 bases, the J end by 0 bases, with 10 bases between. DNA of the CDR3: TGCGCCAGCAGCCCTCGACAGCTGAACACTGAAGCTTTCTTT. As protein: CASSPRQLNTEAFF.

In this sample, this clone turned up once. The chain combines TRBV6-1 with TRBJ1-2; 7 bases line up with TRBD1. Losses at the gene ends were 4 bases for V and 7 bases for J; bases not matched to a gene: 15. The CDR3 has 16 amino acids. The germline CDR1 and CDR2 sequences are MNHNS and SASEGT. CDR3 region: CASSGEDRLPFIGYTF. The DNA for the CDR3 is TGTGCCAGCAGTGGAGAGGACAGGCTCCCATTTATTGGCTACACCTTC.

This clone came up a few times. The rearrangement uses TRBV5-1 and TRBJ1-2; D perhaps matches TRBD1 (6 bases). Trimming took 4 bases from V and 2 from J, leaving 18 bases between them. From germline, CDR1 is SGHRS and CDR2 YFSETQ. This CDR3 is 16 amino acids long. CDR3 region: CASSPFQGQNNYGYTF. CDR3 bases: TGCGCCAGCAGCCCGTTCCAAGGACAGAACAACTATGGCTACACCTTC.

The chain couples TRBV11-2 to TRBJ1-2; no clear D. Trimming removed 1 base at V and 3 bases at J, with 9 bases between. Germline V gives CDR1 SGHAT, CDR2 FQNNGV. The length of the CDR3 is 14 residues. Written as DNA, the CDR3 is TGTGCCAGCAGCTTAGTTGTCAACTACTATGGCTACACCTTC. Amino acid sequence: CASSLVVNYYGYTF.

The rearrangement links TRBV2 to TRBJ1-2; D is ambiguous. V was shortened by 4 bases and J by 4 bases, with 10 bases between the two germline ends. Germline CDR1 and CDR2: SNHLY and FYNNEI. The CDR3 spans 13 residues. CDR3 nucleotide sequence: TGTGCCAGCAGTGTTAGGAGTATCTATGGCTACACCTTC. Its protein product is CASSVRSIYGYTF.

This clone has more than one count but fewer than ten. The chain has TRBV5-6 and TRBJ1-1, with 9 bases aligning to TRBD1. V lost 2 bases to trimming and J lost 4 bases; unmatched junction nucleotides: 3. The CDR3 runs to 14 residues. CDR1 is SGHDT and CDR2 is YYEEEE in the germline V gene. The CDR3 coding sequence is TGTGCCAGCAGCTTAGGACAGGGGAGCACTGAAGCTTTCTTT. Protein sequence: CASSLGQGSTEAFF.

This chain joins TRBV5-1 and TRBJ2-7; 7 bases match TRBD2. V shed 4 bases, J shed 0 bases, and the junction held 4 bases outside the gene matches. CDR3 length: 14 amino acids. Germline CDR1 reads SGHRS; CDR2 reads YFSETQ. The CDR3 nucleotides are TGCGCCAGCAGCCCGGGGGACTACTCCTACGAGCAGTACTTC. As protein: CASSPGDYSYEQYF.

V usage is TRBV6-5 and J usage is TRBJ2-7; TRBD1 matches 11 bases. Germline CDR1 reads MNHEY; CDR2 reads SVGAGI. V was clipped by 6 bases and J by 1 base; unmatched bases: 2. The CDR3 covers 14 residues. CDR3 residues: CASRGQGGSYEQYF. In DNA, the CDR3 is TGTGCCAGCAGGGGACAGGGGGGATCCTACGAGCAGTACTTC.

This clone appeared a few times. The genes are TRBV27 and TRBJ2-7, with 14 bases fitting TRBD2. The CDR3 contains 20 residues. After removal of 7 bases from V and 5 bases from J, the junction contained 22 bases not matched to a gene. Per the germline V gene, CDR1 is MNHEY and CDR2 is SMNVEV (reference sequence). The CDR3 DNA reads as TGTGCCAGCACCAAGACCCGGGACACGACTAGCGGGAGGGTTATCCACGAGCAGTACTTC. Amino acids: CASTKTRDTTSGRVIHEQYF.

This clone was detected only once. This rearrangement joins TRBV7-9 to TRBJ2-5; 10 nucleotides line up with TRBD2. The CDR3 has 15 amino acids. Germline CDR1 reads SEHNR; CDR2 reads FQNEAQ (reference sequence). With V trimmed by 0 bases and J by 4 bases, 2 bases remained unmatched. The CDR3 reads CASSLASGRGETQYF. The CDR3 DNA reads TGTGCCAGCAGCTTAGCGAGCGGGAGGGGAGAGACCCAGTACTTC. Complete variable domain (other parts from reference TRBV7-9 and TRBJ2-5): DTGVSQNPRHKITKRGQNVTFRCDPISEHNRLYWYRQTLGQGPEFLTYFQNEAQLEKSRLLSDRFSAERPKGSFSTLEIQRTEQGDSAMYLCASSLASGRGETQYFGPGTRLLVL.

Here the CDR3 DNA reads TGTGCCAGCAGCTTGGGGCAGGGTGGCACAGATACGCAGTATTTT. It is translated as CASSLGQGGTDTQYF. J is TRBJ2-3 and V is TRBV5-6; D may be TRBD1 (5 bases). The germline V gene has CDR1 SGHDT and CDR2 YYEEEE. Trimming removed 0 bases from V and 1 base from J, with 9 bases in between. CDR3 length: 15 amino acids. The variable domain in full, completed from reference TRBV5-6 and TRBJ2-3, reads DAGVTQSPTHLIKTRGQQVTLRCSPKSGHDTVSWYQQALGQGPQFIFQYYEEEERQRGNFPDRFSGHQFPNYSSELNVNALLLGDSALYLCASSLGQGGTDTQYFGPGTRLTVL.